This entry is about one T cell receptor (beta chain). Its cognate antigen is unknown. The sample comes from a study of T cell repertoires in cytomegalovirus infection. Study-wide findings and caveats: Carriage of CMV together with the relevant HLA was identifiable through cumulative public TCR beta family frequency. HLA-C-restricted TCR beta clonotypes specific for CMV led the ex vivo response.

The V gene's germline CDR1 is SGHAT and CDR2 FQNNGV. Germline trimming cut 2 bases from V and 5 bases from J; bases unmatched to any gene: 13. The CDR3 extends over 18 amino acids. TCRdb fed the reads into MiXCR, producing one record per CDR3 protein. The data show 85,000 to 130,000 distinct CDR3 sequences, with 20% to 30% seen just once and around 40% held by the top ten. The chain joins TRBV11-2 to TRBJ2-3, with 10 bases identical to TRBD2. The specimen was CD8+ T cells from PBMCs. The receptor was isolated from a human donor in good health (CMV status not recorded). Some clones in this sample may be carry-over from other donors' samples. Written as DNA, the CDR3 is TGTGCCAGCAGCTTACCAGCGGGAGGGCGGGATCTTGGAGATACGCAGTATTTT. The encoded protein is CASSLPAGGRDLGDTQYF.